The next 29 T cell receptor beta chains were all read from a single sample in a study of early T cells in non-severe SARS-CoV-2 infection. TCRdb re-called the 5' RACE reads through MiXCR, storing one row per CDR3 protein. The repertoire has about 73,000 distinct CDR3 sequences, approximately 15% of them found once; the top ten carry 11% to 15%. The sample was whole blood. Source of these receptors: an adult who was a healthcare worker with PCR-confirmed SARS-CoV-2 infection or an uninfected control (not recorded which).

In its sample, this clonotype was seen many times. This chain links TRBV5-4 with TRBJ2-2; tentatively, D is TRBD2 (6 bases). V lost 0 bases to trimming and J lost 5 bases, with 11 bases between them. Germline CDR1 reads SGHNT; CDR2 reads YYREEE (reference sequence). The CDR3 is made up of 15 amino acids. The CDR3 reads CASSLVGGPTGELFF. As DNA, the CDR3 is TGTGCCAGCAGCTTGGTCGGGGGACCGACCGGGGAGCTGTTTTTT.

The rearrangement uses TRBV11-2 and TRBJ2-7, with a weak D call TRBD1 (6 bases). Between the trimmed V and J ends, which lost 1 base and 2 bases, there was a span of 12 bases. Germline assignment: CDR1 SGHAT and CDR2 FQNNGV. CDR3 length: 15 residues. DNA for the CDR3: TGTGCCAGCAGCTTAGGCACAGGGACGACCTACGAGCAGTACTTC. Amino acids: CASSLGTGTTYEQYF.

This chain links TRBV6-6 with TRBJ2-3; no reliable D call. Germline V CDR1 and CDR2: MNHNY, SVGAGI (reference sequence). V was shortened by 2 bases and J by 6 bases, with 12 bases between the two germline ends. The CDR3 consists of 14 residues. In nucleotides, the CDR3 is TGTGCCAGCAGTTACAGGCTAGAATCGGATACGCAGTATTTT. It yields the protein CASSYRLESDTQYF.

This clonotype has ten or more counts. This chain connects TRBV29-1 to TRBJ2-2; TRBD1 might be the D (6 bases). The CDR3 is made up of 13 amino acids. Per germline, CDR1 SQVTM and CDR2 ANQGSEA. Between the trimmed V and J ends, which lost 4 bases and 1 base, there was a span of 7 bases. In DNA, the CDR3 is TGCAGCGTTGGACAGGTGAACACCGGGGAGCTGTTTTTT. It specifies CSVGQVNTGELFF.

This clonotype was counted many times. The chain links TRBV6-2 or TRBV6-3 to TRBJ1-5; 8 bases map to TRBD1. The CDR3 is 17 residues long. Trimming cost V 5 bases and J 5 bases; bases outside gene matches: 14. Germline V CDR1 and CDR2: MNHEY, SVGEGT. The CDR3 DNA reads TGTGCCAGCAGTCCCCATGCAGGGACAGGCAGAGATCAGCCCCAGCATTTT. Its protein product is CASSPHAGTGRDQPQHF.

As to this clonotype: Just one base apart from a much larger clone, this may be a read error. V gene TRBV7-3 combines with J gene TRBJ1-1; D unresolved. Germline-derived CDR1 and CDR2 are SGHTA and FQGTGA. The CDR3 has 13 residues. V was shortened by 3 bases and J by 0 bases, with 5 bases between the two germline ends. The CDR3 sequence is CASSFRMNTEAFF. The CDR3 DNA follows: TGTGCCAGCAGCTTTCGGATGAACACTGAAGCTTTCTTT. Full variable domain (outside the CDR3, taken from reference TRBV7-3 and TRBJ1-1): GAGVSQTPSNKVTEKGKYVELRCDPISGHTALYWYRQSLGQGPEFLIYFQGTGAADDSGLPNDRFFAVRPEGSVSTLKIQRTERGDSAVYLCASSFRMNTEAFFGQGTRLTVV.

This clonotype was counted ten times or more. The J gene is TRBJ1-2, the V gene TRBV3-1, with D possibly matching TRBD1 (6 bases). The CDR3 has 13 amino acids. V was pared by 8 bases and J by 3 bases, with 13 bases between. The germline CDR1 and CDR2 sequences are LGHDT and YNNKEL (reference sequence). The CDR3 sequence: CASSYRTDYGYTF. As DNA, the CDR3 is TGTGCCAGCTCGTATAGGACAGACTATGGCTACACCTTC.

The chain couples TRBV7-9 to TRBJ2-7; D not certain. The CDR3 runs to 13 residues. CDR1 and CDR2 (germline): SEHNR, FQNEAQ (reference sequence). Trimming stripped 2 bases from V and 3 bases from J, with 8 bases between. CDR3: CASSLLADYEQYF. The CDR3 nucleotides are TGTGCCAGCAGCTTATTAGCCGACTACGAGCAGTACTTC. The full variable domain, its missing parts supplied by reference TRBV7-9 and TRBJ2-7, is DTGVSQNPRHKITKRGQNVTFRCDPISEHNRLYWYRQTLGQGPEFLTYFQNEAQLEKSRLLSDRFSAERPKGSFSTLEIQRTEQGDSAMYLCASSLLADYEQYFGPGTRLTVT.

This clonotype came up a few times. V and J are TRBV25-1 and TRBJ2-7, with 7 bases lining up with TRBD2. The CDR3 has 15 amino acids. Per the germline V gene, CDR1 is MGHDK and CDR2 is SYGVNS. V lost 7 bases, J lost 6 bases, and 15 bases stayed unmatched. CDR3 residues: CASTPGGNQFGEQYF. Written as DNA, the CDR3 is TGTGCCAGCACCCCCGGGGGGAACCAATTTGGCGAGCAGTACTTC.

This clonotype was counted only a few times. The chain recombines TRBV6-1 with TRBJ2-6; the match to TRBD1 covers 7 bases. The CDR3 loop spans 16 amino acids. The V gene's germline CDR1 is MNHNS and CDR2 SASEGT. The ends lost 1 base at V and 2 bases at J; junction bases unmatched: 2. CDR3 sequence: CASSEEQGAGANVLTF. The CDR3 DNA reads as TGTGCCAGCAGTGAAGAGCAGGGGGCTGGGGCCAACGTCCTGACTTTC.

The V call is TRBV6-1, the J call TRBJ1-1; TRBD1 might be the D (6 bases). CDR1 and CDR2 from the germline V gene are MNHNS and SASEGT. V was pared by 5 bases and J by 3 bases, with 7 bases between. This CDR3 has 12 amino acids. In nucleotides, the CDR3 is TGTGCCAGCAGTAGGACAGACACTGAAGCTTTCTTT. It codes for CASSRTDTEAFF.

This clonotype was found many times. This rearrangement joins TRBV5-1 to TRBJ2-5, with 11 bases matching TRBD2. V shed 3 bases, J shed 5 bases, and the junction held 21 bases outside the gene matches. CDR3 length equals 20 residues. CDR1 and CDR2 (germline): SGHRS, YFSETQ. The CDR3 here is CASSSGTGTSGYEGGETQYF. DNA of the CDR3: TGCGCCAGCAGCTCGGGGACCGGGACTAGCGGCTACGAGGGCGGGGAGACCCAGTACTTC.

In this sample, this clonotype turned up many times. The chain carries TRBV12-5 and TRBJ1-1; D ambiguous. The CDR3 covers 12 residues. The germline V gene encodes CDR1 LGHNT and CDR2 FRNRAP. In nucleotides, the CDR3 is TGTGCCAGCAGTTTAGAGAACACTGAAGCTTTCTTT. Amino acids: CASSLENTEAFF.

The chain is built from TRBV5-5 and TRBJ1-1; D not resolved. The V end was cut by 1 base, the J end by 2 bases, with 9 bases between. Germline V gene lookup returns CDR1 SGHKS and CDR2 YYEKEE (reference sequence). This CDR3 spans 14 amino acids. In nucleotides, the CDR3 is TGTGCCAGCAGCTTGAGGGTATTTAACACTGAAGCTTTCTTT. Protein: CASSLRVFNTEAFF.

Only a few counts were recorded for this clonotype. This chain links TRBV20-1 with TRBJ2-1; no reliable D call. CDR1 and CDR2 from the germline V gene are DFQATT and SNEGSKA (reference sequence). This CDR3 comprises 17 residues. Trimming pared 0 bases from V and 0 bases from J, leaving 15 bases between. CDR3 sequence: CSARDIGLTSSYNEQFF. CDR3 DNA: TGCAGTGCTAGAGATATCGGGCTAACCAGCTCCTACAATGAGCAGTTCTTC.

A few counts support this clonotype. The chain couples TRBV7-9 to TRBJ1-6; D is undetermined. The CDR3 has 13 residues. In germline, CDR1 is SEHNR, CDR2 FQNEAQ (reference sequence). V was shortened by 7 bases and J by 5 bases, with 9 bases between the two germline ends. The CDR3 loop reads CASIEQNNSPLHF. The CDR3 DNA reads TGTGCCAGCATAGAACAAAATAATTCACCCCTCCACTTT.

In its sample, this clonotype was seen a few times. The CDR3 DNA reads TGTGCCAGCAGTGCCGGGCCCACCTACGAGCAGTACTTC. Encoded protein: CASSAGPTYEQYF. The rearrangement uses TRBV2 and TRBJ2-7; D ambiguous. The length of the CDR3 is 13 residues. V was pared by 4 bases and J by 2 bases, with 9 bases between. Germline V gene lookup returns CDR1 SNHLY and CDR2 FYNNEI.

V is TRBV20-1 and J is TRBJ2-2; 8 nucleotides align to TRBD1. The CDR3 covers 16 residues. Germline lookup yields CDR1 DFQATT and CDR2 SNEGSKA (reference sequence). V dropped 5 bases and J dropped 6; count of bases not matched to a gene: 14. The DNA of the CDR3 is TGCAGTGCTCCTCCCGGAGGACAGGGTTTTTCCGGGGAGCTGTTTTTT. Translating it yields CSAPPGGQGFSGELFF.

The chain has TRBV29-1 and TRBJ2-1; D possibly corresponds to TRBD1 (6 bases). The V end was cut by 3 bases, the J end by 4 bases, with 10 bases between. This CDR3 comprises 13 residues. Germline V gene sequence: CDR1 SQVTM, CDR2 ANQGSEA. This CDR3 is CSVDQGNYNEQFF. The CDR3 DNA follows: TGCAGCGTTGACCAGGGGAATTACAATGAGCAGTTCTTC.

This clonotype has a handful of counts. The chain couples TRBV28 to TRBJ1-2; 8 bases align to TRBD1. Germline CDR1 is MDHEN and CDR2 is SYDVKM. The CDR3 has 14 residues. With V trimmed by 6 bases and J by 6 bases, 9 bases remained unmatched. Here the CDR3 reads CASRPPGDRHGYTF. The CDR3 nucleotides read TGTGCCAGCAGACCCCCGGGGGACAGGCATGGCTACACCTTC.

The chain links TRBV4-3 to TRBJ1-2; 8 positions match TRBD1. After removal of 1 base from V and 3 bases from J, the junction contained 4 bases not matched to a gene. The CDR3 totals 15 residues. CDR1 LGHNA and CDR2 YSLEER come from the germline V gene. CDR3 protein: CASSQAQGADYGYTF. CDR3 in DNA: TGCGCCAGCAGCCAAGCCCAGGGGGCAGACTATGGCTACACCTTC.

This clonotype was recorded many times. The J gene is TRBJ1-3, the V gene TRBV4-2, with D possibly matching TRBD1 (5 bases). CDR1 is LGHNA and CDR2 is YNFKEQ in the germline V gene. The CDR3 length is 17 residues. The V and J ends lost 2 bases and 0 bases respectively, with 14 bases between them. CDR3 region: CASSQTQGADSGNTIYF. The CDR3 region has the DNA TGTGCCAGCAGCCAAACTCAGGGAGCAGACTCTGGAAACACCATATATTTT.

This clonotype was counted only a few times. The V gene is TRBV7-3, the J gene TRBJ2-3; TRBD2 might be the D (6 bases). Trimming took off 5 bases at V and 2 bases at J, with 11 bases between the two ends. Looked up from germline, CDR1 is SGHTA and CDR2 is FQGTGA. The CDR3 contains 14 residues. The CDR3 coding sequence is TGTGCCAGCAGCGCGACTAGACACACAGATACGCAGTATTTT. Translated, it gives CASSATRHTDTQYF. The full variable domain, in which reference TRBV7-3 and TRBJ2-3 provide the parts outside the CDR3, is GAGVSQTPSNKVTEKGKYVELRCDPISGHTALYWYRQSLGQGPEFLIYFQGTGAADDSGLPNDRFFAVRPEGSVSTLKIQRTERGDSAVYLCASSATRHTDTQYFGPGTRLTVL.

This clonotype was recorded many times. The chain employs TRBV29-1 and TRBJ1-2; a weak D match, TRBD1 (5 bases). This CDR3 comprises 13 residues. Germline V lookup: CDR1 SQVTM, CDR2 ANQGSEA. Trimming removed 7 bases from V and 7 bases from J, with 19 bases in between. CDR3 coding DNA: TGCAGCGCCCAAAGGGGAACGGCGAGTGGCTACACCTTC. Protein sequence: CSAQRGTASGYTF.

This CDR3 reads CASSPLQGLEQYF. CDR3 nucleotide sequence: TGCGCCAGCAGCCCACTACAGGGGTTAGAGCAGTACTTC. This chain uses TRBV4-3 with TRBJ2-7; TRBD1 matches 7 bases. The germline gives CDR1 LGHNA, CDR2 YSLEER. V shed 4 bases, J shed 7 bases, and the junction held 7 bases outside the gene matches. The CDR3 covers 13 residues.

The table lists this clonotype with a few counts. This chain links TRBV18 with TRBJ2-5, with D perhaps assigned TRBD1 or TRBD2 (5 bases each). The CDR3 loop spans 13 amino acids. V was trimmed by 6 bases and J by 4 bases, leaving 12 bases between them. The germline gives CDR1 KGHSH, CDR2 LQKENI. The DNA for the CDR3 is TGTGCCAGCTCCCCTACGGGGCGAGAGACCCAGTACTTC. Protein product: CASSPTGRETQYF. The full variable domain, its missing parts supplied by reference TRBV18 and TRBJ2-5, is NAGVMQNPRHLVRRRGQEARLRCSPMKGHSHVYWYRQLPEEGLKFMVYLQKENIIDESGMPKERFSAEFPKEGPSILRIQQVVRGDSAAYFCASSPTGRETQYFGPGTRLLVL.

This clonotype was seen only a few times. The genes are TRBV7-2 and TRBJ2-3; D remains unclear. Germline assignment: CDR1 SGHTA and CDR2 FQGNSA. This CDR3 spans 15 amino acids. V gave up 5 bases and J gave up 0 bases, with 12 bases separating them. The CDR3 sequence is CASSGDNSSTDTQYF. The CDR3 nucleotides read TGTGCCAGCAGCGGAGACAACTCTAGCACAGATACGCAGTATTTT.

This clonotype was detected ten times or more. This chain links TRBV20-1 with TRBJ2-7, with a weak D call TRBD1 (6 bases). Between the trimmed V and J ends, which lost 3 bases and 7 bases, there was a span of 19 bases. Germline V CDR1 and CDR2: DFQATT, SNEGSKA (reference sequence). CDR3 size: 14 residues. The CDR3 spells CSASEVRGHGEQYF. The CDR3, as DNA: TGCAGTGCTAGTGAGGTCAGGGGACACGGGGAGCAGTACTTC.

This clonotype was counted a few times. The rearrangement links TRBV7-2 to TRBJ2-1, with 9 nucleotides matching TRBD2. After removal of 1 base from V and 2 bases from J, the junction contained 3 bases not matched to a gene. Germline V lookup: CDR1 SGHTA, CDR2 FQGNSA. The CDR3 contains 16 residues. This CDR3 is CASSLVASGAYNEQFF. DNA of the CDR3: TGTGCCAGCAGCTTAGTCGCTAGCGGGGCCTACAATGAGCAGTTCTTC.